The rows below give T cell receptor beta chains drawn from one sample of a study of T cells after yellow fever vaccination. MiXCR, applied by TCRdb to the 5' RACE reads, yields one record per CDR3 protein. This sample has around 320,000 distinct CDR3 sequences, with roughly 10% found just once. Here the sequenced sample was CD4+ T cells sorted from PBMCs, taken 45 days after the yellow fever booster vaccination. The receptor set was obtained from a man aged 18 to 29 who received the YFV17D yellow fever vaccine. Each CDR3 is given with its conserved first and last residue. D genes are given only for firm matches. The size entry is marked missing in some rows and otherwise reads once, few, many or a size class.

length | J | D | V | size | CDR3 | DNA
14 | TRBJ2-7 | NA | TRBV18 | few | CASSTGTAPYEQYF | TGTGCCAGCTCAACCGGGACGGCCCCCTACGAGCAGTACTTC
15 | TRBJ2-1 | TRBD1 | TRBV7-2 | NA | CASRRDRGAYNEQFF | TGTGCCAGCAGGCGTGACAGGGGAGCCTACAATGAGCAGTTCTTC
15 | TRBJ1-3 | TRBD1 | TRBV5-1 | NA | CASSMQGGSGNTIYF | TGCGCCAGCAGCATGCAGGGGGGCTCTGGAAACACCATATATTTT
16 | TRBJ1-1 | NA | TRBV19 | NA | CASCLVASGENTEAFF | TGTGCCAGTTGCCTCGTCGCCAGCGGTGAGAACACTGAAGCTTTCTTT
12 | TRBJ1-2 | TRBD1 | TRBV5-6 | NA | CASSLGTGGYTF | TGTGCCAGCAGCTTGGGGACAGGGGGCTACACCTTC
11 | TRBJ2-1 | NA | TRBV29-1 | few | CSVGQFNEQFF | TGCAGCGTCGGACAGTTCAATGAGCAGTTCTTC
15 | TRBJ2-1 | TRBD2 | TRBV6-1 | NA | CASSEYLADYNEQFF | TGTGCCAGCAGTGAGTATCTAGCGGACTACAATGAGCAGTTCTTC
17 | TRBJ2-3 | NA | TRBV5-5 | NA | CASSLAQGLLGTDTQYF | TGTGCCAGCAGCTTGGCGCAAGGGCTCTTGGGCACAGATACGCAGTATTTT
16 | TRBJ2-3 | NA | TRBV7-2 | once | CASSTDTGSGTDTQYF | TGTGCCAGCAGCACCGATACAGGGAGCGGCACAGATACGCAGTATTTT
14 | TRBJ1-3 | NA | TRBV9 | many | CASSVTTSGNTIYF | TGTGCCAGCAGCGTGACAACCTCTGGAAACACCATATATTTT
17 | TRBJ2-5 | NA | TRBV27 | few | CASSLSAGNPLQETQYF | TGTGCCAGCAGTTTAAGCGCAGGGAATCCCCTCCAAGAGACCCAGTACTTC
15 | TRBJ1-1 | TRBD1 | TRBV12-3/TRBV12-4 | many | CASSFGQGGVAEAFF | TGTGCCAGCAGTTTTGGACAGGGGGGTGTGGCTGAAGCTTTCTTT
15 | TRBJ1-2 | TRBD1 | TRBV4-1 | few | CASSHTGQGNYGYTF | TGCGCCAGCAGCCATACGGGACAGGGGAACTATGGCTACACCTTC
15 | TRBJ1-5 | NA | TRBV19 | few | CASTPGGGARQPQHF | TGTGCCAGTACCCCAGGCGGGGGGGCGCGTCAGCCCCAGCATTTT
16 | TRBJ2-2 | TRBD2 | TRBV6-5 | NA | CASSYRGSGGAGELFF | TGTGCCAGCAGTTACCGGGGTAGCGGGGGGGCCGGGGAGCTGTTTTTT
16 | TRBJ2-1 | NA | TRBV5-1 | NA | CASSLGGRLAYNEQFF | TGCGCCAGCAGCTTGGGGGGGCGACTAGCCTACAATGAGCAGTTCTTC
15 | TRBJ2-3 | NA | TRBV7-9 | many | CASSLGSADADTQYF | TGTGCCAGCAGCTTAGGATCAGCAGACGCAGATACGCAGTATTTT
12 | TRBJ2-3 | NA | TRBV19 | few | CASTGSYNTQYF | TGTGCCAGTACGGGGAGCTATAATACGCAGTATTTT
14 | TRBJ2-3 | TRBD2 | TRBV6-2/TRBV6-3 | NA | CASSQTSGQDTQYF | TGTGCCAGCAGCCAAACTAGCGGGCAAGATACGCAGTATTTT
13 | TRBJ2-3 | TRBD2 | TRBV6-5 | NA | CASSRTSGEAQYF | TGTGCCAGCAGCAGGACTAGCGGGGAGGCGCAGTATTTT
15 | TRBJ2-2 | NA | TRBV7-2 | many | CASSARQIRTGELFF | TGTGCCAGCTCCGCCCGACAGATTAGGACCGGGGAGCTGTTTTTT
16 | TRBJ2-5 | TRBD2 | TRBV12-3/TRBV12-4 | NA | CASSAGLAGLQETQYF | TGTGCCAGCAGTGCGGGACTAGCGGGCCTACAAGAGACCCAGTACTTC
14 | TRBJ1-1 | NA | TRBV27 | NA | CASTQAQGHTEAFF | TGTGCCAGCACCCAGGCCCAGGGTCACACTGAAGCTTTCTTT
15 | TRBJ2-5 | TRBD1 | TRBV19 | NA | CASSQGDRAGETQYF | TGTGCCAGTAGCCAAGGGGACAGGGCGGGGGAGACCCAGTACTTC
13 | TRBJ2-1 | NA | TRBV3-1 | few | CASSQGVSDEQFF | TGTGCCAGCAGCCAAGGTGTGTCGGATGAGCAGTTCTTC
16 | TRBJ1-1 | NA | TRBV5-1 | many | CASSNGVQGRDTEAFF | TGCGCCAGCAGCAACGGGGTCCAGGGGCGGGACACTGAAGCTTTCTTT
14 | TRBJ2-3 | TRBD1 | TRBV20-1 | NA | CSAGRQGGTDTQYF | TGCAGTGCTGGGCGACAGGGGGGCACAGATACGCAGTATTTT
13 | TRBJ1-5 | NA | TRBV6-6 | few | CASRGLSNQPQHF | TGTGCCAGCCGGGGGCTAAGCAATCAGCCCCAGCATTTT
14 | TRBJ1-4 | NA | TRBV20-1 | many | CSATEGLTNEKLFF | TGCAGTGCTACGGAGGGGTTGACTAATGAAAAACTGTTTTTT
15 | TRBJ2-2 | NA | TRBV20-1 | few | CSATPGAPNTGELFF | TGCAGTGCTACACCGGGGGCGCCGAACACCGGGGAGCTGTTTTTT
13 | TRBJ2-2 | NA | TRBV2 | few | CASLRIQGGELFF | TGTGCCAGCTTAAGGATCCAGGGCGGGGAGCTGTTTTTT
14 | TRBJ2-2 | NA | TRBV6-5 | many | CASRPSRGAGELFF | TGTGCCAGCAGACCCTCTAGGGGCGCCGGGGAGCTGTTTTTT
14 | TRBJ1-2 | NA | TRBV27 | few | CASSSTGSGYGYTF | TGTGCCAGCAGTTCAACAGGGTCGGGCTATGGCTACACCTTC
15 | TRBJ2-7 | TRBD2 | TRBV7-8 | NA | CASSLGRGGHYEQYF | TGTGCCAGCAGCTTAGGACGGGGGGGACACTACGAGCAGTACTTC
15 | TRBJ1-2 | NA | TRBV18 | NA | CASSPPGTVGYGYTF | TGTGCCAGCTCACCACCGGGTACGGTCGGCTATGGCTACACCTTC
15 | TRBJ2-5 | NA | TRBV5-1 | NA | CASSRAPGTQETQYF | TGCGCCAGCAGCAGAGCCCCCGGGACTCAAGAGACCCAGTACTTC
14 | TRBJ1-5 | NA | TRBV18 | few | CASSPRSGGQPQHF | TGTGCCAGCTCACCAAGATCGGGGGGCCAGCCCCAGCATTTT
14 | TRBJ1-1 | TRBD1 | TRBV12-5 | few | CASGFDRGRTEAFF | TGTGCTAGTGGTTTTGACAGGGGTCGGACTGAAGCTTTCTTT
15 | TRBJ1-3 | NA | TRBV5-1 | NA | CASSPDRRTGNTIYF | TGCGCCAGCAGCCCTGACAGGCGCACTGGAAACACCATATATTTT
14 | TRBJ2-1 | NA | TRBV5-1 | many | CASSLDPPAYEQFF | TGCGCCAGCAGCTTGGACCCCCCTGCCTATGAGCAGTTCTTC
15 | TRBJ2-1 | TRBD2 | TRBV5-1 | NA | CASSLLAGAENEQFF | TGCGCCAGCAGCTTATTAGCGGGGGCCGAAAATGAGCAGTTCTTC
15 | TRBJ1-2 | NA | TRBV4-3 | many | CASSQDGTHMGGYTF | TGCGCCAGCAGCCAAGATGGGACACATATGGGCGGCTACACCTTC
16 | TRBJ1-1 | NA | TRBV6-6 | NA | CASSTTGYGRYTEAFF | TGTGCCAGCAGCACAACAGGGTACGGGCGCTACACTGAAGCTTTCTTT
13 | TRBJ2-2 | TRBD1 | TRBV4-3 | many | CASSQTGSGELFF | TGCGCCAGCAGTCAGACAGGGTCCGGGGAGCTGTTTTTT
15 | TRBJ1-6 | NA | TRBV5-5 | NA | CASSRGEAVNSPLHF | TGTGCCAGCAGCCGCGGGGAGGCTGTTAATTCACCCCTCCACTTT
12 | TRBJ2-7 | NA | TRBV20-1 | few | CSARDRRNEQYF | TGCAGTGCTAGAGACCGCAGGAACGAGCAGTACTTC
13 | TRBJ1-2 | TRBD1 | TRBV18 | NA | CASSRETGDGYTF | TGTGCCAGCTCACGGGAGACAGGGGATGGCTACACCTTC
17 | TRBJ2-1 | TRBD2 | TRBV7-3 | NA | CASSPRGLAGRGSEQFF | TGTGCCAGCAGCCCGCGAGGACTAGCGGGCCGAGGGAGTGAGCAGTTCTTC
15 | TRBJ1-5 | NA | TRBV4-1 | few | CASSQDGGLDQPQHF | TGCGCCAGCAGCCAAGATGGGGGGTTGGATCAGCCCCAGCATTTT
17 | TRBJ2-1 | NA | TRBV11-2 | few | CASSSPSDRTSYNEQFF | TGTGCCAGCAGCTCTCCTAGCGACCGAACCTCCTACAATGAGCAGTTCTTC
14 | TRBJ1-5 | TRBD1 | TRBV6-6 | many | CASSYSDRAQPQHF | TGTGCCAGCAGTTACTCGGACAGGGCCCAGCCCCAGCATTTT
17 | TRBJ2-6 | TRBD2 | TRBV2 | NA | CASRHLAGPSGANVLTF | TGTGCCAGCAGACACCTAGCGGGACCCTCTGGGGCCAACGTCCTGACTTTC
15 | TRBJ2-1 | TRBD2 | TRBV7-7 | many | CASSIAGSSYNEQFF | TGTGCTAGCAGTATAGCGGGTAGCTCCTACAATGAGCAGTTCTTC
15 | TRBJ1-1 | NA | TRBV27 | NA | CASSLYYRPNTEAFF | TGTGCCAGCAGTTTATATTACCGTCCGAACACTGAAGCTTTCTTT
17 | TRBJ1-5 | NA | TRBV20-1 | many | CSARGGGGTNSNQPQHF | TGCAGTGCTAGAGGAGGGGGGGGGACGAATAGCAATCAGCCCCAGCATTTT
14 | TRBJ1-3 | NA | TRBV28 | NA | CASTRESSGNTIYF | TGTGCCAGCACAAGGGAGAGCTCTGGAAACACCATATATTTT
11 | TRBJ1-1 | NA | TRBV6-2/TRBV6-3 | many | CASSYSRAAFF | TGTGCCAGCAGTTACTCCAGGGCGGCTTTCTTT
11 | TRBJ2-1 | NA | TRBV6-2/TRBV6-3 | few | CASSHAHEQFF | TGTGCCAGCAGTCACGCTCATGAGCAGTTCTTC
14 | TRBJ2-7 | TRBD1 | TRBV5-8 | NA | CASSGGQALSEQYF | TGTGCCAGCAGCGGCGGACAGGCACTAAGCGAGCAGTACTTC
15 | TRBJ2-5 | NA | TRBV5-1 | NA | CASRQGTRFQETQYF | TGCGCCAGCAGACAGGGGACTCGTTTCCAAGAGACCCAGTACTTC